This T cell receptor (beta chain) was recovered during a study of T cells after yellow fever vaccination. Study context: The fractions with low cell numbers were processed using SMART-Seq v4 Ultra Low Input.

This clonotype was seen a handful of times. Its antigen is currently unknown. MiXCR, applied by TCRdb to the 5' RACE reads, yields one record per CDR3 protein. The table lists 120,000 or so distinct CDR3 sequences, approximately 14% of them singletons, with 35% to 45% in the top ten. V lost 5 bases, J lost 1 base, and 8 bases stayed unmatched. The CDR3 is made up of 15 amino acids. Germline-derived CDR1 and CDR2 are LGHNA and YNFKEQ. The study's findings and limits: Primary-vaccination clones mostly resurfaced post-booster (96% CD4, more than 85% CD8).

The sequence was collected from a man between 18 and 29 years old who received the YFV17D yellow fever vaccine. Material: CD8+ T cells sorted from PBMCs, obtained 5 days after the yellow fever booster vaccination. The chain links TRBV4-2 to TRBJ2-7, with 7 bases matching TRBD1. The CDR3 sequence: CASSDTGTVSYEQYF. Written as DNA, the CDR3 is TGTGCCAGCAGCGATACCGGGACAGTATCCTACGAGCAGTACTTC.